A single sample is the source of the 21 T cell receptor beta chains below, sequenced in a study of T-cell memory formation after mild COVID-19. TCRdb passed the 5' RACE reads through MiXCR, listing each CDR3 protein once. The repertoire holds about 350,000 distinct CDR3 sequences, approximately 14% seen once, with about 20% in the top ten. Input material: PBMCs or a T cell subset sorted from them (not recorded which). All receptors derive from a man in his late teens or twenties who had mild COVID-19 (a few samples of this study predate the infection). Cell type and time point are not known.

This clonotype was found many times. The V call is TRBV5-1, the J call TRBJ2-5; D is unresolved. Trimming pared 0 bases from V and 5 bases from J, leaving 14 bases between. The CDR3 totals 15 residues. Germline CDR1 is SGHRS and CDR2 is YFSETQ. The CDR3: CASSLAPPGVETQYF. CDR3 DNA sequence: TGCGCCAGCAGCTTGGCACCCCCCGGAGTGGAGACCCAGTACTTC.

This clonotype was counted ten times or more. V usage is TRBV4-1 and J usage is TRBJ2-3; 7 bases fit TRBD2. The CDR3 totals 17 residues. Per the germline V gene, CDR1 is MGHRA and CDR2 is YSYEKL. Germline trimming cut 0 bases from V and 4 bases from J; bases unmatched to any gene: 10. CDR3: CASSQEMFGRGADTQYF. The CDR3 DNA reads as TGCGCCAGCAGCCAAGAAATGTTCGGCCGGGGGGCAGATACGCAGTATTTT.

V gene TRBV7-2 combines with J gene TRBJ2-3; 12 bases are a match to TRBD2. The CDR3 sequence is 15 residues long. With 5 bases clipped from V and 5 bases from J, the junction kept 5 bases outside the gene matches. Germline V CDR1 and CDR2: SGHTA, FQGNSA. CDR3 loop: CASSPGTSGLDTQYF. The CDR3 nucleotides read TGTGCCAGCAGCCCCGGGACTAGCGGGTTAGATACGCAGTATTTT.

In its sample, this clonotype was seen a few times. For the CDR3, the DNA is TGTGCCAGCAGCCCGGACAGACTCACAGATACGCAGTATTTT. It encodes CASSPDRLTDTQYF. V usage is TRBV25-1 and J usage is TRBJ2-3; D perhaps matches TRBD1 (6 bases). V shed 6 bases and J shed 2 bases, with 12 bases lying between them. The germline CDR1 and CDR2 sequences are MGHDK and SYGVNS. CDR3 size: 14 residues.

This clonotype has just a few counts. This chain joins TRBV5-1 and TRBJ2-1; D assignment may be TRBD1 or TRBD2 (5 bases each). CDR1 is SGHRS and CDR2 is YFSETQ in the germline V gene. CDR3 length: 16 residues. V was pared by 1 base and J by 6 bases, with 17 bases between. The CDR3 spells CASSLLGTATSNEQFF. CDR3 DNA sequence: TGCGCCAGCAGCTTGCTCGGGACGGCTACCTCCAATGAGCAGTTCTTC.

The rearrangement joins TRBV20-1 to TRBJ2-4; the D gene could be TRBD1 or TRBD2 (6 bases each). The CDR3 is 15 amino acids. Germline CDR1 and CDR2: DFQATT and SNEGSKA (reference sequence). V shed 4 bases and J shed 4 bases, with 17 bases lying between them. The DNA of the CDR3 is TGCAGTGCTATGGGGGGTTACAGGGAAAAAAACATTCAGTACTTC. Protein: CSAMGGYREKNIQYF.

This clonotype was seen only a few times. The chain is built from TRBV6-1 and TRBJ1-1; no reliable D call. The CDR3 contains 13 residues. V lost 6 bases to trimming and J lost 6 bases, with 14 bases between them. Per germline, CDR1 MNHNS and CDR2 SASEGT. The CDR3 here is CASSEIGRAEAFF. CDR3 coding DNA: TGTGCCAGCAGCGAAATCGGGAGGGCTGAAGCTTTCTTT.

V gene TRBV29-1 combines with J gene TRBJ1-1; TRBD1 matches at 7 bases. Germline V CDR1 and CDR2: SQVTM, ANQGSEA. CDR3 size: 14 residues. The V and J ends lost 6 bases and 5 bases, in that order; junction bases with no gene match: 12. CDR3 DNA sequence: TGCAGCGTGGGGATCCGCAGGGGGGGAACTGAAGCTTTCTTT. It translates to CSVGIRRGGTEAFF.

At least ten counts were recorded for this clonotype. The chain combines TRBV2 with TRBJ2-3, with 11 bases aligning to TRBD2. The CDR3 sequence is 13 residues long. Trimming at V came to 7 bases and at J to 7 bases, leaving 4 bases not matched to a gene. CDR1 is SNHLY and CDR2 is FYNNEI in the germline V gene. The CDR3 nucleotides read TGTGCCAGCATTACTAGCGGGGGCTATACGCAGTATTTT. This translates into CASITSGGYTQYF.

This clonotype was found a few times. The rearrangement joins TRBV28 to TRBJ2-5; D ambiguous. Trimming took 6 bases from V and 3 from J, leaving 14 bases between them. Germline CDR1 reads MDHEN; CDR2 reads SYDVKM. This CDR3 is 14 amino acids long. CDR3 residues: CASSPPLGKETQYF. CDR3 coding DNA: TGTGCCAGCAGCCCCCCCCTAGGGAAAGAGACCCAGTACTTC. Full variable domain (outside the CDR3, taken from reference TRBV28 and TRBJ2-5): DVKVTQSSRYLVKRTGEKVFLECVQDMDHENMFWYRQDPGLGLRLIYFSYDVKMKEKGDIPEGYSVSREKKERFSLILESASTNQTSMYLCASSPPLGKETQYFGPGTRLLVL.

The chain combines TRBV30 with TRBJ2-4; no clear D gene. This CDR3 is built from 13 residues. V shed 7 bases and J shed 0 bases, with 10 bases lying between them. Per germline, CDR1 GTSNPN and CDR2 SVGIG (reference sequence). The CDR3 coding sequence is TGTGCCTCGGAAGGGTTAGCCAAAAACATTCAGTACTTC. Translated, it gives CASEGLAKNIQYF. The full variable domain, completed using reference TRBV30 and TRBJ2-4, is SQTIHQWPATLVQPVGSPLSLECTVEGTSNPNLYWYRQAAGRGLQLLFYSVGIGQISSEVPQNLSASRPQDRQFILSSKKLLLSDSGFYLCASEGLAKNIQYFGAGTRLSVL.

The CDR3 nucleotides are TGTGCCAGCAGCCAAGACTCAGGGGGCAGGTACAATGAGCAGTTCTTC. Translating gives CASSQDSGGRYNEQFF. This chain joins TRBV4-2 and TRBJ2-1; 8 positions match TRBD1. Trimming removed 0 bases from V and 4 bases from J; junction bases left unmatched: 5. CDR3 length: 16 residues. Per the germline V gene, CDR1 is LGHNA and CDR2 is YNFKEQ.

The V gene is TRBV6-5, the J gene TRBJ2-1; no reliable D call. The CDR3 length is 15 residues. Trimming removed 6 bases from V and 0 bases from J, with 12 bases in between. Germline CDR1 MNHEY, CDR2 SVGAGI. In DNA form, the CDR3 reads TGTGCCAGCAGCCCCATAACCTCCTCCTACAATGAGCAGTTCTTC. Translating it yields CASSPITSSYNEQFF.

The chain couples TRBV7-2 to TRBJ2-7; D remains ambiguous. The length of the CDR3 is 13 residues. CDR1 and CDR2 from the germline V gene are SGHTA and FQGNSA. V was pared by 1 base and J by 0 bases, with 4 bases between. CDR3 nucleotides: TGTGCCAGCAGCTTAGTGGCCTCCTACGAGCAGTACTTC. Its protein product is CASSLVASYEQYF. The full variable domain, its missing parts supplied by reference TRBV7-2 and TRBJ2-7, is GAGVSQSPSNKVTEKGKDVELRCDPISGHTALYWYRQSLGQGLEFLIYFQGNSAPDKSGLPSDRFSAERTGGSVSTLTIQRTQQEDSAVYLCASSLVASYEQYFGPGTRLTVT.

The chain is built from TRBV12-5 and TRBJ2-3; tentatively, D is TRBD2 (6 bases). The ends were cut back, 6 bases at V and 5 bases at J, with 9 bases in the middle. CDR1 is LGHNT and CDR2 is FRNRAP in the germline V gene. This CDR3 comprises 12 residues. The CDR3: CASGWGEDTQYF. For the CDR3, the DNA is TGTGCTAGTGGCTGGGGGGAAGATACGCAGTATTTT.

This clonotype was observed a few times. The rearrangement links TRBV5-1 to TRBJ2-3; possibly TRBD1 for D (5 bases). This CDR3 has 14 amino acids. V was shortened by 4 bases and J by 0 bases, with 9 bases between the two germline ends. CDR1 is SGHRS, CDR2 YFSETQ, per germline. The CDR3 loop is CASSLTVSTDTQYF. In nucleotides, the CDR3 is TGCGCCAGCAGCCTGACAGTCAGCACAGATACGCAGTATTTT.

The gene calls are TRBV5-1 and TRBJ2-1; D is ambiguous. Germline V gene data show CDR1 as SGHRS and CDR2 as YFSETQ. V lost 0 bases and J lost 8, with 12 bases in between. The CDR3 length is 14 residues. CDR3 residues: CASSLGQTGDEQFF. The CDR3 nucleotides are TGCGCCAGCAGCTTGGGACAAACGGGCGATGAGCAGTTCTTC. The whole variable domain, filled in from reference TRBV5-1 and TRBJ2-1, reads KAGVTQTPRYLIKTRGQQVTLSCSPISGHRSVSWYQQTPGQGLQFLFEYFSETQRNKGNFPGRFSGRQFSNSRSEMNVSTLELGDSALYLCASSLGQTGDEQFFGPGTRLTVL.

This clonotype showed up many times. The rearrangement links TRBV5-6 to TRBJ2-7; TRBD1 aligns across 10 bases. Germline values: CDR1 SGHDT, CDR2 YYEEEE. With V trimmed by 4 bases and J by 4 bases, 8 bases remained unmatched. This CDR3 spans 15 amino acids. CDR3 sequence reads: CASSDPGQGLYEQYF. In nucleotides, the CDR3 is TGTGCCAGCAGCGATCCGGGACAGGGGTTATACGAGCAGTACTTC.

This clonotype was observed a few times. CDR3 nucleotide sequence: TGTGCCAGCGACCGAGCGGGGGGATATGAAGAGACCCAGTACTTC. It encodes CASDRAGGYEETQYF. The J gene is TRBJ2-5, the V gene TRBV7-9; 9 nucleotides align to TRBD2. After removal of 8 bases from V and 3 bases from J, the junction contained 10 bases not matched to a gene. This CDR3 is 15 amino acids long. CDR1 is SEHNR, CDR2 FQNEAQ, per germline (reference sequence).

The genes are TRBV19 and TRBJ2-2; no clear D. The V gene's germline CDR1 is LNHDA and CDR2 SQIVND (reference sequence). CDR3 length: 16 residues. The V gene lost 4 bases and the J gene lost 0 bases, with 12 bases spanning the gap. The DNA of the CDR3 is TGTGCCAGTAGTACCATTACAAACACGAACACCGGGGAGCTGTTTTTT. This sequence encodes CASSTITNTNTGELFF.

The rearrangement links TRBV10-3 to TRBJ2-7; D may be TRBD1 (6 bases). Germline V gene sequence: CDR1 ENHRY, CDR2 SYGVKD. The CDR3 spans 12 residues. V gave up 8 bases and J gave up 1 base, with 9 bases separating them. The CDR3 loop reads CAIQGTSYEQYF. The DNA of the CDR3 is TGTGCCATCCAAGGGACATCCTACGAGCAGTACTTC.